These 28 T cell receptor beta chains were sequenced from one sample in a study of tumor-infiltrating lymphocytes in localized non-small cell lung cancer. Clones were sequenced by immunoSEQ multiplex PCR, and TCRdb holds only the in-frame ones, with some missing. Of around 12,000 clones in the sample, 66% were seen once. The sequencing input was lung tumor tissue. The receptors here all came from a human donor with non-small cell lung cancer.

This chain uses TRBV7-2 with TRBJ2-5; 8 nucleotides agree with TRBD1. The CDR3 has 13 residues. Losses at the gene ends were 5 bases for V and 5 bases for J; bases not matched to a gene: 4. The germline gives CDR1 SGHTA, CDR2 FQGNSA. The CDR3 nucleotides are TGTGCCAGCAGCCAACAGGGGGTTGAGACCCAGTACTTC. Its protein is CASSQQGVETQYF.

The genes are TRBV18 and TRBJ2-1; 9 bases fit TRBD2. The CDR3 covers 16 residues. Germline V gene data show CDR1 as KGHSH and CDR2 as LQKENI. V was clipped by 2 bases and J by 3 bases; unmatched bases: 5. CDR3 loop: CASSPFSGSYYNEQFF. The DNA of the CDR3 is TGTGCCAGCTCACCATTTAGCGGGAGTTACTACAATGAGCAGTTCTTC.

The chain joins TRBV11-2 to TRBJ2-5; TRBD2 might be the D (6 bases). The CDR3 length is 15 residues. Trimming pared 0 bases from V and 14 bases from J, leaving 22 bases between. The germline gives CDR1 SGHAT, CDR2 FQNNGV. The CDR3 coding sequence is TGTGCCAGCAGCTTAGACCCCTTGGGGGGAACCCCAAGCTACTTC. This codes for CASSLDPLGGTPSYF. Looking up the rest from reference TRBV11-2 and TRBJ2-5 gives the full variable domain: EAGVAQSPRYKIIEKRQSVAFWCNPISGHATLYWYQQILGQGPKLLIQFQNNGVVDDSQLPKDRFSAERLKGVDSTLKIQPAKLEDSAVYLCASSLDPLGGTPSYFGPGTRLLVL.

The V gene is TRBV19, the J gene TRBJ1-5, with D possibly being TRBD1 (6 bases). The CDR3 totals 14 residues. Germline loops: CDR1 LNHDA, CDR2 SQIVND (reference sequence). Trimming cost V 8 bases and J 15 bases, with 26 bases left between them. The CDR3 loop is CASGGQTQSERRHF. CDR3 bases: TGTGCCAGTGGAGGACAGACTCAATCAGAACGGCGGCATTTT.

The rearrangement links TRBV27 to TRBJ2-7; possibly TRBD1 for D (5 bases). The CDR3 has 14 amino acids. Germline CDR1 MNHEY, CDR2 SMNVEV (reference sequence). V lost 5 bases and J 3 bases, leaving 14 bases between the germline ends. CDR3 nucleotide sequence: TGTGCCAGCAGTATTAGAGTGGGGCACTACGAGCAGTACTTC. As protein: CASSIRVGHYEQYF.

This chain joins TRBV18 and TRBJ1-2; 8 bases match TRBD1. The CDR3 sequence is 14 residues long. Germline V lookup: CDR1 KGHSH, CDR2 LQKENI. V gave up 3 bases and J gave up 5 bases; unmatched junction bases: 5. CDR3 nucleotide sequence: TGTGCCAGCTCACCGATGACAGGGGCTTATGGCTACACCTTC. Translated, it gives CASSPMTGAYGYTF.

The sample holds a few counts of this clone. The CDR3 DNA reads as TGCGCCAGCAGCCTGGGGACAGCTGATGACACTGAAGCTTTCTTT. It translates to CASSLGTADDTEAFF. This sequence joins TRBV5-1 and TRBJ1-1; 7 nucleotides align to TRBD1. Germline V gives CDR1 SGHRS, CDR2 YFSETQ. This CDR3 is built from 15 residues. With V trimmed by 4 bases and J by 3 bases, 9 bases remained unmatched.

The table lists this clone with a few counts. The V call is TRBV7-3, the J call TRBJ2-1; D remains ambiguous. The CDR3 contains 15 residues. Germline V gives CDR1 SGHTA, CDR2 FQGTGA. V was pared by 5 bases and J by 1 base, with 12 bases between. CDR3 sequence (DNA): TGTGCCAGCAGCCCGGACGGCCCTTCCTACAATGAGCAGTTCTTC. It specifies CASSPDGPSYNEQFF.

The gene calls are TRBV5-1 and TRBJ2-3; D perhaps matches TRBD2 (6 bases). The V gene lost 4 bases and the J gene lost 4 bases, with 7 bases spanning the gap. The length of the CDR3 is 12 residues. Germline V gene data show CDR1 as SGHRS and CDR2 as YFSETQ. The CDR3 reads CASSTGADTQYF. The CDR3 DNA reads as TGCGCCAGCAGCACGGGAGCAGATACGCAGTATTTT.

About this clone itself: The CDR3 end shows no conserved phenylalanine or tryptophan, and so a read error is likely. The limits of the CDR3 on the DNA are not certain, so only TCRdb's listed CDR3 is given. The chain recombines TRBV14 with TRBJ2-7; whether TRBD2, the table's D call, matches the DNA was not checked. Germline CDR1 and CDR2: SGHDN and FVKESK. Both ends counted, the CDR3 spans 12 residues. The CDR3 is CASSQSVGTRFL.

The rearrangement links TRBV5-1 to TRBJ1-1; maybe TRBD1 (5 bases). Trimming took off 0 bases at V and 4 bases at J, with 13 bases between the two ends. CDR3 length: 15 residues. Germline CDR1 and CDR2: SGHRS and YFSETQ. The CDR3 reads CASSLGMGDGTEAFF. CDR3 nucleotide sequence: TGCGCCAGCAGCTTGGGAATGGGGGACGGCACTGAAGCTTTCTTT.

In its sample, this clone ranks as medium-sized. This chain links TRBV5-1 with TRBJ2-3; the D gene is possibly TRBD2 (6 bases). The CDR3 has 15 amino acids. The V and J ends lost 0 bases and 4 bases respectively, with 12 bases between them. CDR1 and CDR2 from the germline V gene are SGHRS and YFSETQ. Written as DNA, the CDR3 is TGCGCCAGCAGCTTGGTCGGGGGATTGGCAGATACGCAGTATTTT. As protein: CASSLVGGLADTQYF. Drawing the rest from reference TRBV5-1 and TRBJ2-3, the complete variable domain is KAGVTQTPRYLIKTRGQQVTLSCSPISGHRSVSWYQQTPGQGLQFLFEYFSETQRNKGNFPGRFSGRQFSNSRSEMNVSTLELGDSALYLCASSLVGGLADTQYFGPGTRLTVL.

The table lists this clone with a few counts. The J gene is TRBJ2-7, the V gene TRBV18; 10 bases match TRBD1. The CDR3 length is 14 residues. The germline V gene has CDR1 KGHSH and CDR2 LQKENI. Unmatched junction bases numbered 1, after V lost 3 bases and J lost 2 bases. In DNA form, the CDR3 reads TGTGCCAGCTCACCGACAGGGGGCCCCTACGAGCAGTACTTC. Its translation is CASSPTGGPYEQYF.

This clone has more than one count but fewer than ten. The chain combines TRBV5-1 with TRBJ1-1; D ambiguous. Trimming shortened V by 2 bases and J by 1 base, and 18 bases separated the two germline ends. The CDR3 is made up of 17 amino acids. Germline V CDR1 and CDR2: SGHRS, YFSETQ. The DNA of the CDR3 is TGCGCCAGCAGCTTCGGCCCCGGGTGGGGTCGGAACACTGAAGCTTTCTTT. As protein: CASSFGPGWGRNTEAFF.

There are a few counts of this clone. The genes are TRBV5-1 and TRBJ2-1, with TRBD1 matching over 7 bases. Germline V gene data show CDR1 as SGHRS and CDR2 as YFSETQ. The CDR3 runs to 16 residues. Unmatched junction bases numbered 13, after V lost 3 bases and J lost 7 bases. The CDR3 bases are TGCGCCAGCAGCTGGGGACAGCGTATTGAGAGGAATGAGCAGTTCTTC. It specifies CASSWGQRIERNEQFF.

This clone came up once. The CDR3, as DNA: TGTGCCAGCAGTCGACGACAGGGGACTAACTATGGCTACACCTTC. Protein sequence: CASSRRQGTNYGYTF. The J gene is TRBJ1-2, the V gene TRBV6-5; 8 bases map to TRBD1. CDR1 is MNHEY and CDR2 is SVGAGI in the germline V gene. The V and J ends lost 5 bases and 0 bases, in that order; junction bases with no gene match: 5. The CDR3 is 15 residues long.

This clone was recorded a few times. The chain links TRBV14 to TRBJ2-3; possibly TRBD2 for D (5 bases). CDR1 is SGHDN, CDR2 FVKESK, per germline. CDR3 length: 14 residues. Trimming cost V 4 bases and J 0 bases, with 8 bases left between them. The CDR3 region is CASSPRTSTDTQYF. Here the CDR3 DNA reads TGTGCCAGCAGCCCTAGGACTAGCACAGATACGCAGTATTTT.

The chain couples TRBV6-5 to TRBJ2-5, with 9 bases aligning to TRBD1. CDR3 length: 16 amino acids. CDR1 and CDR2 (germline): MNHEY, SVGAGI. V lost 2 bases to trimming and J lost 5 bases; unmatched junction nucleotides: 9. The CDR3 sequence: CASSYLTTGGFETQYF. The CDR3 DNA sequence: TGTGCCAGCAGTTACCTAACGACAGGGGGTTTCGAGACCCAGTACTTC.

V usage is TRBV20-1 and J usage is TRBJ1-2; TRBD1 aligns across 7 bases. The V segment lost 6 bases and the J segment 8 bases; nucleotides outside the gene matches: 6. From germline, CDR1 is DFQATT and CDR2 SNEGSKA (reference sequence). This CDR3 comprises 11 residues. The CDR3 reads CSARTGLGYTF. The CDR3 DNA follows: TGCAGTGCAAGGACAGGTCTGGGCTACACCTTC.

The chain joins TRBV27 to TRBJ1-2; no clear D gene. The germline gives CDR1 MNHEY, CDR2 SMNVEV (reference sequence). V lost 5 bases and J 2 bases, leaving 18 bases between the germline ends. The CDR3 consists of 16 residues. Here the CDR3 reads CASSHRTWIRNYGYTF. The CDR3 nucleotides read TGTGCCAGCAGTCACCGTACGTGGATCCGCAACTATGGCTACACCTTC.

The sample holds one count of this clone. The chain is built from TRBV14 and TRBJ2-1; 9 nucleotides agree with TRBD2. The J segment lost 9 bases and the V segment lost 4 bases, leaving 7 bases of the junction unmatched. Germline lookup yields CDR1 SGHDN and CDR2 FVKESK. The CDR3 is 14 amino acids. The CDR3 DNA follows: TGTGCCAGCAGCCGACTAGCGGACGGGGGTGAGCAGTTCTTC. It specifies CASSRLADGGEQFF.

By frequency in the sample, this clone is medium-sized. The rearrangement uses TRBV5-1 and TRBJ1-5; perhaps TRBD1 as D (6 bases). CDR1 SGHRS and CDR2 YFSETQ come from the germline V gene. Deletions cut 4 bases from V and 6 bases from J, with 14 bases between. This CDR3 is 14 amino acids long. The CDR3: CASSPGDPSQPQHF. The CDR3 DNA is TGCGCCAGCAGCCCAGGGGACCCCTCTCAGCCCCAGCATTTT.

The CDR3 DNA is TGTGCCAGCAGCTTGGGGGGCCCTGAAGCTTTCTTT. This sequence encodes CASSLGGPEAFF. This rearrangement joins TRBV7-9 to TRBJ1-1; D perhaps matches TRBD1 (6 bases). Germline V gives CDR1 SEHNR, CDR2 FQNEAQ (reference sequence). This CDR3 is 12 amino acids long. The ends were cut back, 3 bases at V and 6 bases at J, with 8 bases in the middle.

This chain connects TRBV10-3 to TRBJ2-2, with 7 positions matching TRBD1. Germline V CDR1 and CDR2: ENHRY, SYGVKD. There are 14 residues in the CDR3. Trimming cost V 7 bases and J 7 bases; bases outside gene matches: 9. The CDR3 protein is CAITGQSEIGELFF. The CDR3 DNA follows: TGTGCCATCACGGGACAGTCTGAAATCGGGGAGCTGTTTTTT.

This clone was detected a few times. The chain has TRBV19 and TRBJ2-1, with D possibly being TRBD1 or TRBD2 (6 bases each). CDR3 length equals 14 residues. CDR1 and CDR2 from the germline V gene are LNHDA and SQIVND (reference sequence). V lost 7 bases, J lost 8 bases, and 18 bases lay in between. CDR3 nucleotides: TGTGCCAGTACTCTAGGGGGGCCTGGGGATGAGCAGTTCTTC. Translated, it gives CASTLGGPGDEQFF. Supplemented by reference TRBV19 and TRBJ2-1, the full variable domain reads DGGITQSPKYLFRKEGQNVTLSCEQNLNHDAMYWYRQDPGQGLRLIYYSQIVNDFQKGDIAEGYSVSREKKESFPLTVTSAQKNPTAFYLCASTLGGPGDEQFFGPGTRLTVL.

By proportion, this clone is medium-sized. The chain carries TRBV27 and TRBJ1-6; the D gene is possibly TRBD1 (5 bases). Germline loops: CDR1 MNHEY, CDR2 SMNVEV (reference sequence). The CDR3 length is 14 residues. Trimming pared 6 bases from V and 11 bases from J, leaving 17 bases between. CDR3 in DNA: TGTGCCAGCAGCTCTAGTAGGGGCCTAACACCCCTCCACTTT. Translation gives CASSSSRGLTPLHF.

The J gene is TRBJ2-1, the V gene TRBV6-5; D is unclear. The CDR3 has 14 residues. Trimming left V 0 bases short and J 5 bases short, with 8 bases between. CDR1 and CDR2 from the germline V gene are MNHEY and SVGAGI. CDR3: CASSYSYVDNEQFF. The CDR3, as DNA: TGTGCCAGCAGTTACTCGTATGTAGACAATGAGCAGTTCTTC.

The rearrangement joins TRBV11-2 to TRBJ2-5; 8 bases map to TRBD2. V trimming: 5 bases; J trimming: 4 bases; junction bases outside the gene matches: 6. CDR3 length equals 14 residues. Germline CDR1 reads SGHAT; CDR2 reads FQNNGV. CDR3 coding DNA: TGTGCCAGCAGCCTCGGACTAGCCGGAGAGACCCAGTACTTC. Its translation is CASSLGLAGETQYF. The full variable domain, completed using reference TRBV11-2 and TRBJ2-5, is EAGVAQSPRYKIIEKRQSVAFWCNPISGHATLYWYQQILGQGPKLLIQFQNNGVVDDSQLPKDRFSAERLKGVDSTLKIQPAKLEDSAVYLCASSLGLAGETQYFGPGTRLLVL.